This entry describes one T cell receptor beta chain. These data belong to a study of blood T cell repertoires in COVID-19. V was shortened by 2 bases and J by 1 base, with 10 bases between the two germline ends. Germline lookup yields CDR1 WNHNN and CDR2 SYGVQD (reference sequence). CDR3 length equals 15 residues. Assay used: immunoSEQ multiplex PCR; TCRdb lists only in-frame clones, some missing. The sample holds 160,000 or so clones; 85% to 90% are singletons and the top ten take roughly 15%. This TCR was sampled from a woman aged 40 to 50 with acute or convalescent COVID-19. Sequences were obtained from peripheral blood. This chain joins TRBV10-1 and TRBJ2-3, with D uncertain. The CDR3 spells CASSEAGYRTDTQYF. CDR3 sequence (DNA): TGCGCCAGCAGTGAGGCCGGGTACCGCACAGATACGCAGTATTTT.